This entry concerns a single T cell receptor beta chain. These data originate in a study of OX40 agonist ivuxolimab in advanced cancers. About the study: Patients took ivuxolimab, an agonistic anti-OX40 (CD134) antibody. There were three patients with partial responses, one having hepatocellular carcinoma and two cutaneous melanoma.

The data were produced by immunoSEQ multiplex PCR, yet TCRdb's version contains in-frame clones alone and is incomplete. The sample contains over 35,000 clones, around 91% of which appear only once. Patients were excluded for autoimmune disease history or systemic immunosuppression. CDR3 length equals 14 residues. Germline V gene lookup returns CDR1 SGHRS and CDR2 YFSETQ. Trimming pared 0 bases from V and 1 base from J, leaving 7 bases between. This chain links TRBV5-1 with TRBJ1-1, with D perhaps TRBD1 (5 bases). This TCR was sampled from an adult with an advanced solid tumor such as melanoma, head and neck, liver or kidney cancer. Sample: CD4+ or CD8+ T cells sorted from blood, taken in a trial of the OX40 agonist ivuxolimab. The CDR3 sequence: CASSLADRNTEAFF. The CDR3 DNA follows: TGCGCCAGCAGCTTGGCCGACAGGAACACTGAAGCTTTCTTT.